The rows below give T cell receptor beta chains drawn from one sample of a study of T-cell memory formation after mild COVID-19. Using its own MiXCR run on the 5' RACE reads, TCRdb lists one record per CDR3 protein. The repertoire includes around 430,000 distinct CDR3 sequences, about 15% of them detected once, and roughly 21% sits in the top ten. Sequenced material: PBMCs or a T cell subset sorted from them (not recorded which). The receptors stem from a man aged 18 to 29 who had mild COVID-19 (a few samples of this study predate the infection). Cell type and time point are not known. Each CDR3 is given with its conserved first and last residue. Each record gives: clone size, J gene, D gene, V gene, CDR3 protein, CDR3 DNA. A D gene is named only where the DNA matches it firmly. Where a row states a size, it is once, few, many or the class of an expanded clone; other rows omit it.

size: few; J: TRBJ2-3; D: -; V: TRBV29-1; CDR3: CSVEHPRDLFTDTQYF; DNA: TGCAGCGTTGAACATCCGAGGGACTTGTTCACAGATACGCAGTATTTT
size: -; J: TRBJ2-3; D: TRBD2; V: TRBV4-1; CDR3: CASSQDRGAAGGPTDTQYF; DNA: TGCGCCAGCAGCCAAGATCGCGGGGCAGCGGGGGGGCCCACAGATACGCAGTATTTT
size: few; J: TRBJ1-5; D: -; V: TRBV27; CDR3: CASSLYGRGSNQPQHF; DNA: TGTGCCAGCAGTTTGTACGGGCGGGGAAGCAATCAGCCCCAGCATTTT
size: once; J: TRBJ1-2; D: -; V: TRBV6-6; CDR3: CASADTGNYGYTF; DNA: TGTGCCAGTGCCGATACAGGGAACTATGGCTACACCTTC
size: few; J: TRBJ1-1; D: -; V: TRBV12-3/TRBV12-4; CDR3: CASSPGGGMNTEAFF; DNA: TGTGCCAGCAGCCCCGGTGGGGGAATGAACACTGAAGCTTTCTTT
size: -; J: TRBJ2-1; D: -; V: TRBV7-2; CDR3: CASTKYNEQFF; DNA: TGTGCCAGCACGAAGTACAATGAGCAGTTCTTC
size: -; J: TRBJ2-1; D: -; V: TRBV5-1; CDR3: CASSLVAGKDREQFF; DNA: TGCGCCAGCAGCTTGGTGGCAGGGAAAGACCGTGAGCAGTTCTTC
size: -; J: TRBJ2-3; D: -; V: TRBV7-9; CDR3: CASSLARRRDTQYF; DNA: TGTGCCAGCAGCTTAGCCCGGCGGAGGGATACGCAGTATTTT
size: -; J: TRBJ1-2; D: -; V: TRBV6-1; CDR3: CASTLMGTGHGYTF; DNA: TGTGCCAGCACCCTTATGGGAACAGGCCATGGCTACACCTTC
size: once; J: TRBJ2-7; D: TRBD1; V: TRBV6-5; CDR3: CASRYRGQGSYEQYF; DNA: TGTGCCAGCCGATACAGGGGGCAAGGGTCCTACGAGCAGTACTTC
size: -; J: TRBJ1-1; D: -; V: TRBV7-3; CDR3: CASSSQEGTEAFF; DNA: TGTGCCAGCAGCTCCCAAGAGGGTACTGAAGCTTTCTTT
size: -; J: TRBJ2-2; D: -; V: TRBV5-1; CDR3: CASSRGRVIAGELFF; DNA: TGCGCCAGCAGCAGGGGACGGGTAATTGCCGGGGAGCTGTTTTTT
size: many; J: TRBJ1-1; D: TRBD1; V: TRBV3-1; CDR3: CASSRDRGNTEAFF; DNA: TGTGCCAGCAGCCGGGACAGGGGGAACACTGAAGCTTTCTTT
size: -; J: TRBJ1-2; D: TRBD1; V: TRBV12-3/TRBV12-4; CDR3: CASSLGTDPGYTF; DNA: TGTGCCAGCAGTTTGGGGACAGATCCTGGCTACACCTTC
size: few; J: TRBJ1-1; D: TRBD1; V: TRBV5-1; CDR3: CASSLAQGATEAFF; DNA: TGCGCCAGCAGCTTGGCCCAGGGGGCTACTGAAGCTTTCTTT
size: -; J: TRBJ2-5; D: TRBD2; V: TRBV7-2; CDR3: CASSRGGTSSETQYF; DNA: TGTGCCAGCAGTCGGGGGGGGACTAGCTCAGAGACCCAGTACTTC
size: few; J: TRBJ2-1; D: -; V: TRBV5-1; CDR3: CASSLEANTEYNEQFF; DNA: TGCGCCAGCAGCTTGGAGGCGAACACAGAGTACAATGAGCAGTTCTTC
size: -; J: TRBJ2-1; D: TRBD2; V: TRBV10-3; CDR3: CAISGLGGEQFF; DNA: TGTGCCATCTCAGGACTAGGAGGTGAGCAGTTCTTC
size: -; J: TRBJ2-1; D: -; V: TRBV19; CDR3: CASSIDYGRSVFYNEQFF; DNA: TGTGCCAGTAGTATAGATTACGGAAGGAGCGTTTTTTACAATGAGCAGTTCTTC
size: -; J: TRBJ1-2; D: -; V: TRBV19; CDR3: CASNRYRRQNYGYTF; DNA: TGTGCCAGTAACAGATACCGGCGACAGAACTATGGCTACACCTTC
size: few; J: TRBJ1-2; D: TRBD1; V: TRBV5-1; CDR3: CASSSGTVYPDGYTF; DNA: TGCGCCAGCAGCTCGGGGACAGTCTACCCTGACGGCTACACCTTC
size: few; J: TRBJ2-3; D: -; V: TRBV5-1; CDR3: CASSDRGADTQYF; DNA: TGCGCCAGCAGCGACCGAGGGGCAGATACGCAGTATTTT
size: few; J: TRBJ2-7; D: -; V: TRBV4-1; CDR3: CASSRTGSRRTYEQYF; DNA: TGCGCCAGCAGCCGAACAGGGTCGAGGAGGACCTACGAGCAGTACTTC
size: -; J: TRBJ2-3; D: -; V: TRBV4-1; CDR3: CASSREGHTQYF; DNA: TGCGCCAGCAGCCGGGAAGGCCATACGCAGTATTTT
size: few; J: TRBJ1-5; D: -; V: TRBV6-2/TRBV6-3; CDR3: CASSPRLQGWLGNQPQHF; DNA: TGTGCCAGCAGTCCCCGGCTCCAGGGGTGGTTGGGGAATCAGCCCCAGCATTTT
size: -; J: TRBJ2-7; D: -; V: TRBV5-1; CDR3: CASSLEGGTQLGQYF; DNA: TGCGCCAGCAGCTTGGAGGGGGGGACACAGCTTGGGCAGTACTTC
size: -; J: TRBJ1-6; D: TRBD1; V: TRBV2; CDR3: CASTPGGTDNSPLHF; DNA: TGTGCCAGCACACCTGGGGGGACAGATAATTCACCCCTCCACTTT
size: few; J: TRBJ2-1; D: -; V: TRBV24-1; CDR3: CATSDPSITWLEYNEQFF; DNA: TGTGCCACCAGTGATCCTTCGATCACCTGGCTGGAATACAATGAGCAGTTCTTC
size: few; J: TRBJ2-3; D: TRBD1; V: TRBV7-9; CDR3: CASMTGSTDTQYF; DNA: TGTGCCAGCATGACAGGGAGCACAGATACGCAGTATTTT
size: -; J: TRBJ1-4; D: -; V: TRBV29-1; CDR3: CSANLFNEKLFF; DNA: TGCAGCGCCAACCTTTTTAATGAAAAACTGTTTTTT
size: few; J: TRBJ2-3; D: TRBD2; V: TRBV6-2/TRBV6-3; CDR3: CASTLRRTSVPDTQYF; DNA: TGTGCCAGCACCCTACGGCGGACTAGCGTTCCAGATACGCAGTATTTT
size: few; J: TRBJ2-5; D: TRBD1; V: TRBV12-3/TRBV12-4; CDR3: CASSFRQGARRVETQYF; DNA: TGTGCCAGCAGTTTTAGGCAGGGGGCGCGACGGGTGGAGACCCAGTACTTC
size: few; J: TRBJ1-1; D: -; V: TRBV6-1; CDR3: CASRMREDMNTEAFF; DNA: TGTGCCAGCCGGATGAGAGAGGACATGAACACTGAAGCTTTCTTT
size: many; J: TRBJ2-3; D: TRBD2; V: TRBV7-2; CDR3: CASSLRVAGGLTDTQYF; DNA: TGTGCCAGCAGCCTCCGGGTAGCGGGGGGGCTCACAGATACGCAGTATTTT
size: -; J: TRBJ2-3; D: -; V: TRBV28; CDR3: CASSAWVTSTDTQYF; DNA: TGTGCCAGCAGTGCCTGGGTTACTAGCACAGATACGCAGTATTTT
size: -; J: TRBJ2-1; D: -; V: TRBV2; CDR3: CASSGGLDNEQFF; DNA: TGTGCCAGCAGTGGTGGCCTAGACAATGAGCAGTTCTTC
size: -; J: TRBJ2-5; D: -; V: TRBV12-3/TRBV12-4; CDR3: CASSEGQQETQYF; DNA: TGTGCCAGCAGTGAAGGACAGCAAGAGACCCAGTACTTC
size: few; J: TRBJ2-2; D: TRBD1; V: TRBV9; CDR3: CASSLGTGDTGELFF; DNA: TGTGCCAGCAGTCTCGGGACAGGGGATACCGGGGAGCTGTTTTTT
size: -; J: TRBJ2-2; D: -; V: TRBV3-1; CDR3: CASSQDSVVAFRELFF; DNA: TGTGCCAGCAGCCAAGATTCAGTGGTAGCGTTCCGGGAGCTGTTTTTT
size: few; J: TRBJ1-4; D: -; V: TRBV5-6; CDR3: CASQALHTYREKLFF; DNA: TGTGCCAGCCAAGCTTTACACACCTATCGTGAAAAACTGTTTTTT
size: -; J: TRBJ2-5; D: TRBD2; V: TRBV20-1; CDR3: CSARDPRTSGQETQYF; DNA: TGCAGTGCTAGAGATCCCCGGACTAGCGGGCAAGAGACCCAGTACTTC
size: few; J: TRBJ2-3; D: TRBD1; V: TRBV7-2; CDR3: CASSQDRALTDTQYF; DNA: TGTGCCAGCAGCCAGGACAGGGCCCTCACAGATACGCAGTATTTT
size: few; J: TRBJ2-7; D: -; V: TRBV6-2/TRBV6-3; CDR3: CASSSPSLSTYEQYF; DNA: TGTGCCAGCAGTTCACCCAGCCTTTCGACCTACGAGCAGTACTTC
size: -; J: TRBJ2-7; D: -; V: TRBV4-1; CDR3: CASSQEGGRLSYEQYF; DNA: TGCGCCAGCAGCCAAGAAGGGGGGCGCTTGTCCTACGAGCAGTACTTC
size: -; J: TRBJ2-2; D: -; V: TRBV12-3/TRBV12-4; CDR3: CASSLAEDTGELFF; DNA: TGTGCCAGCAGTTTGGCCGAGGATACCGGGGAGCTGTTTTTT
size: few; J: TRBJ1-6; D: -; V: TRBV7-6; CDR3: CASSFRGSYNSPLHF; DNA: TGTGCCAGCAGCTTTAGGGGCTCCTATAATTCACCCCTCCACTTT
size: few; J: TRBJ1-6; D: TRBD1; V: TRBV20-1; CDR3: CSARDRALGTGAAPLHF; DNA: TGCAGTGCTAGAGATAGGGCTTTGGGGACAGGGGCGGCACCCCTCCACTTT
size: many; J: TRBJ1-1; D: -; V: TRBV25-1; CDR3: CASSDPGQREAFF; DNA: TGTGCCAGCAGTGATCCGGGACAAAGAGAAGCTTTCTTT
size: -; J: TRBJ2-3; D: TRBD1; V: TRBV7-2; CDR3: CASSLRFSGGADTQYF; DNA: TGTGCCAGCAGCTTAAGGTTTTCAGGGGGTGCAGATACGCAGTATTTT
size: few; J: TRBJ1-6; D: -; V: TRBV7-9; CDR3: CASSTDRTLLHF; DNA: TGTGCCAGCAGTACTGACCGAACTCTCCTCCACTTT
size: few; J: TRBJ1-1; D: TRBD1; V: TRBV4-1; CDR3: CASSQPGQGNTEAFF; DNA: TGCGCCAGCAGCCAACCGGGACAGGGTAACACTGAAGCTTTCTTT
size: few; J: TRBJ2-5; D: TRBD1; V: TRBV29-1; CDR3: CSGEPGQGDQETQYF; DNA: TGCAGCGGTGAGCCGGGACAGGGGGACCAAGAGACCCAGTACTTC